A single sample gave rise to the 4 T cell receptor beta chains below, sequenced in a study of tumor-infiltrating lymphocytes in oesophageal squamous cell carcinoma. TCRdb used MiXCR to reprocess the PCR reads, holding one entry per CDR3 protein. Here the sample spans thousands of distinct CDR3 sequences, around 16% being singletons. The sequenced sample consisted of blood. Source of these receptors: a male donor with esophageal squamous cell carcinoma.

This clonotype was seen a single time. The CDR3 DNA follows: TGTGCCAGCAGCCCCTACATGGGGCAGGCGATCACCGGGGAGCTGTTTTTT. Its translation: CASSPYMGQAITGELFF. This chain joins TRBV3-1 and TRBJ2-2; the D gene is possibly TRBD1 (5 bases). The CDR3 is 17 amino acids. Trimming took 4 bases from V and 4 from J, leaving 19 bases between them. CDR1 is LGHDT and CDR2 is YNNKEL in the germline V gene (reference sequence). Together with reference TRBV3-1 and TRBJ2-2, the CDR3 gives the full variable domain: DTAVSQTPKYLVTQMGNDKSIKCEQNLGHDTMYWYKQDSKKFLKIMFSYNNKELIINETVPNRFSPKSPDKAHLNLHINSLELGDSAVYFCASSPYMGQAITGELFFGEGSRLTVL.

In its sample, this clonotype ranks as medium-sized. V usage is TRBV5-4 and J usage is TRBJ1-1, with 7 bases aligning to TRBD1. The CDR3 covers 16 residues. Germline CDR1 is SGHNT and CDR2 is YYREEE (reference sequence). The junction had 8 bases not matched to a gene; V was cut back by 0 bases and J by 3 bases. CDR3 bases: TGTGCCAGCAGCTTGGGATCAGGGGGGCTCTACACTGAAGCTTTCTTT. This codes for CASSLGSGGLYTEAFF. The whole variable domain, filled in from reference TRBV5-4 and TRBJ1-1, reads ETGVTQSPTHLIKTRGQQVTLRCSSQSGHNTVSWYQQALGQGPQFIFQYYREEENGRGNFPPRFSGLQFPNYSSELNVNALELDDSALYLCASSLGSGGLYTEAFFGQGTRLTVV.

V and J are TRBV7-3 and TRBJ2-3; 9 bases fit TRBD2. J lost 0 bases, V lost 3 bases, and 4 bases had no gene match. From germline, CDR1 is SGHTA and CDR2 FQGTGA. The length of the CDR3 is 16 residues. The CDR3 spells CASSFITSGSTDTQYF. As DNA, the CDR3 is TGTGCCAGCAGCTTCATAACTAGCGGGAGCACAGATACGCAGTATTTT. The full variable domain, completed using reference TRBV7-3 and TRBJ2-3, is GAGVSQTPSNKVTEKGKYVELRCDPISGHTALYWYRQSLGQGPEFLIYFQGTGAADDSGLPNDRFFAVRPEGSVSTLKIQRTERGDSAVYLCASSFITSGSTDTQYFGPGTRLTVL.

In the case of this clonotype: Given the absence of the conserved phenylalanine or tryptophan at the CDR3 end, a read error is likely. Because the CDR3's place on the DNA is in doubt, the DNA is left out and the CDR3 is given as listed by TCRdb. V usage is TRBV10-2 and J usage is TRBJ2-1; the D call TRBD1 from the table was never checked on the DNA. CDR1 is WSHSY and CDR2 is SAAADI in the germline V gene. Both ends counted, the CDR3 spans 16 residues. The CDR3: CASSDIGKVYGYTFGS.